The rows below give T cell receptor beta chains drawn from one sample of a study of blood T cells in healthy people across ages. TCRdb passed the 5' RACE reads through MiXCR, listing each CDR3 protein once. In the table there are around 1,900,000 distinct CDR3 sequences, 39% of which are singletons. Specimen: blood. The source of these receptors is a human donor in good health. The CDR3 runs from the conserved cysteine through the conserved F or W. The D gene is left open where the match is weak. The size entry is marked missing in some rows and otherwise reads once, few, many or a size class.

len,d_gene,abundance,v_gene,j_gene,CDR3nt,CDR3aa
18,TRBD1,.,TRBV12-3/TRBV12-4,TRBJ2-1,TGTGCCAGCAGCATCCTAACGATCGCTCGGGACAGGGGGAATGAGCAGTTCTTC,CASSILTIARDRGNEQFF
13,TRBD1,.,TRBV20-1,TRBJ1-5,TGCAGTGCTGGGACAGGGGCTAATCAGCCCCAGCATTTT,CSAGTGANQPQHF
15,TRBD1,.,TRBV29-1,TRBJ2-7,TGCAGCGCCTCACCACAGGGGGGAAGCGGCTACGAGCAGTACTTC,CSASPQGGSGYEQYF
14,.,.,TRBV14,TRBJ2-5,TGTGCCAGAACAACGCGACGGGACCAAGAGACCCAGTACTTC,CARTTRRDQETQYF
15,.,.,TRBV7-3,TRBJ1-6,TGTGCCAGCAGCTTAAATCCAGGGAACAATTCACCCCTCCACTTT,CASSLNPGNNSPLHF
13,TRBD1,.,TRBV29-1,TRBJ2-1,TGCAGCGTTGCCCGACAGGGGGCTAGTGAGCAGTTCTTC,CSVARQGASEQFF
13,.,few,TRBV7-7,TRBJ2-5,TGTGCCAGCAGCTTTAATCTCCAAGAGACCCAGTACTTC,CASSFNLQETQYF
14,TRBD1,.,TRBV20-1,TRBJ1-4,TGCAGTGCCATCGAAGGGCAGGGGGGGGGAAAACTGTTTTTT,CSAIEGQGGGKLFF
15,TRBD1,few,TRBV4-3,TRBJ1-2,TGCGCCAGCAGCCAAGTGCAGGGGGCCGACTATGGCTACACCTTC,CASSQVQGADYGYTF
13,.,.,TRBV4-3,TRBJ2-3,TGCGCCAGCAGCCTAATGACGGGAGATACGCAGTATTTT,CASSLMTGDTQYF
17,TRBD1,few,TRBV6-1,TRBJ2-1,TGTGCCGGGGAGGGGACAGGGGGCGCAAGGTCCTACAATGAGCAGTTCTTC,CAGEGTGGARSYNEQFF
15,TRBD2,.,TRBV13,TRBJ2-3,TGTGCCAGCAGCCTCGGTGGTAGCGGGGCAGATACGCAGTATTTT,CASSLGGSGADTQYF
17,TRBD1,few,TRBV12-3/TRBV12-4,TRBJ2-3,TGTGCCAGCAGTCCAAGACCAGGGGGCGCGGGCACAGATACGCAGTATTTT,CASSPRPGGAGTDTQYF
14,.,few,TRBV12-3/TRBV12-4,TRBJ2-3,TGTGCCAGCTATTCAAGAATGGGGTCAGATACGCAGTATTTT,CASYSRMGSDTQYF
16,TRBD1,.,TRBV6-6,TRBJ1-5,TGTGCCAGCAGCCGGGGACAGGACTCCAGCGGTCAGCCCCAGCATTTT,CASSRGQDSSGQPQHF
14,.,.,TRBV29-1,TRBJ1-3,TGCAGCGTTGCATCATCATCCTCTGGAAACACCATATATTTT,CSVASSSSGNTIYF
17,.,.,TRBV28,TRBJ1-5,TGTGCCAGCAGTTCCCCCTGGGACACTTCTGGGGATCAGCCCCAGCATTTT,CASSSPWDTSGDQPQHF
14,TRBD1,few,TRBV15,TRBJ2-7,TGTGCCACCAGCGCTGACAGGGGCTCCTACGAGCAGTACTTC,CATSADRGSYEQYF
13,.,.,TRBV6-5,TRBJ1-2,TGTGCCAGCAGTTCGGGATTGGAAAGGGGCTACACCTTC,CASSSGLERGYTF
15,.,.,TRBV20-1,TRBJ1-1,TGCAGTGCTAGAGATCATGGATTTGAGAACACTGAAGCTTTCTTT,CSARDHGFENTEAFF
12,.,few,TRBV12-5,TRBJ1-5,TGTGCTAGTGCCCGGAGCGGTCAGCCCCAGCATTTT,CASARSGQPQHF
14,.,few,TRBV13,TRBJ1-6,TGTGCCAGCAGCCAGGCGGGCCGAGGGACACCCCTCCACTTT,CASSQAGRGTPLHF
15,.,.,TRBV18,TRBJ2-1,TGTGCCAGCTCGTCGACAGCCCAAACCATAAATGAGCGGTTCTTC,CASSSTAQTINERFF
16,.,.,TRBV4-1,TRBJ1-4,TGCGCCAGCAGCCAGAGACCCCCGGGACCCCTGGAAAAACTGTTTTTT,CASSQRPPGPLEKLFF
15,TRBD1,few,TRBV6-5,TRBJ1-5,TGTGCCAGCAGTTCTCTCGGGACAGAGAATCAGCCCCAGCATTTT,CASSSLGTENQPQHF
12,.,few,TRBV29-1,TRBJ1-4,TGCAGCGTTTTGTCCATTAATGAAAAACTGTTTTTT,CSVLSINEKLFF
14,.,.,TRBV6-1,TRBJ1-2,TGTGCCAGTTCACCCCAGGGAAGAAACTATGGCTACACCTTC,CASSPQGRNYGYTF
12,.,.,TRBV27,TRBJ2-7,TGTGCCAGCAGTTTACGCTGGTACGAGCAGTACTTC,CASSLRWYEQYF
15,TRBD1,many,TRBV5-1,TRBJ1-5,TGCGCCAGCAGCCCCGGGACAGGCCTCAATCAGCCCCAGCATTTT,CASSPGTGLNQPQHF
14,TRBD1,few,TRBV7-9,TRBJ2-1,TGTGCCAGCAGCGTCCGGGACAGCTACAATGAGCAGTTCTTC,CASSVRDSYNEQFF
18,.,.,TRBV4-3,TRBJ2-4,TGCGCCAGCAGCCAAATGGTCCATGCACAGGGCAACAAAAACATTCAGTACTTC,CASSQMVHAQGNKNIQYF
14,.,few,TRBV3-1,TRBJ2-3,TGTGCCAGCAGCCCCGCGGGTCTCACAGATACGCAGTATTTT,CASSPAGLTDTQYF
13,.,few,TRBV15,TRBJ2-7,TGTGCCACCAGCAGAGATGGGTCCCGGGAGCAGTACTTC,CATSRDGSREQYF
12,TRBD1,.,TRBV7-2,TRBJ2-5,TGTGCCAGCAGGAGGGACAGAGAGACCCAGTACTTC,CASRRDRETQYF
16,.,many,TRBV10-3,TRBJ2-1,TGTGCCATCAGCCCACAGAGAACGGGGGTGGAGGGTGAGCAGTTCTTC,CAISPQRTGVEGEQFF
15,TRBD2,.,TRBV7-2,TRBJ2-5,TGTGCCAGCAGCTTACTTACGGGACTAGCGGGGGGTCAGTACTTC,CASSLLTGLAGGQYF
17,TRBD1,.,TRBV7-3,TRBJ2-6,TGTGCCAGCAGCTCGGACAGGGTACAACCTGGGGCCAACGTCCTGACTTTC,CASSSDRVQPGANVLTF
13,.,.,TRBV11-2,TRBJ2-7,TGTGCCAGCAGCCCGGGGCCACCTATAGAGCAGTACTTC,CASSPGPPIEQYF
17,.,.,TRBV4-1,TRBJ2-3,TGCGCCAGCAGCCAAGAGTCGCAGGCGGCCCTCACAGATACGCAGTATTTT,CASSQESQAALTDTQYF
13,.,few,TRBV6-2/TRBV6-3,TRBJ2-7,TGTGCCAGCAGTTACCTCCTCTCCTACGAGCAGTACTTC,CASSYLLSYEQYF
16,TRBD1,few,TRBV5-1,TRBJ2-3,TGCGCCAGCAGCCAACAGGGGGCAGGTCAAGCAGATACGCAGTATTTT,CASSQQGAGQADTQYF
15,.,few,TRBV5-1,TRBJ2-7,TGCGCCAGCAGCTTTGCGGGGGCCCCCACCTACGAGCAGTACTTC,CASSFAGAPTYEQYF
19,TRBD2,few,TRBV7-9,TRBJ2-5,TGTGCCAGCAGCCACCCCGGCTTCGGGGCGGGGGGGCCTGAGGAGACCCAGTACTTC,CASSHPGFGAGGPEETQYF